The 5 T cell receptor beta chains given below trace back to one sample, sequenced in a study of blood T cell repertoires in COVID-19. Clones were read by immunoSEQ multiplex PCR, and TCRdb kept only the in-frame ones, dropping some. The repertoire holds under 300,000 clones, with around 88% as singletons. Material: PBMCs or T cells enriched from blood (not recorded which). These receptors all stem from a woman in her thirties or forties with acute COVID-19.

The J gene is TRBJ2-3, the V gene TRBV24-1; possible D gene TRBD2, 7 bases. Germline loops: CDR1 KGHDR, CDR2 SFDVKD. The CDR3 is 15 amino acids. V lost 5 bases and J lost 0, with 11 bases in between. In nucleotides, the CDR3 is TGTGCCACCAGTGCCGGGGGGCCTAGCACAGATACGCAGTATTTT. It encodes CATSAGGPSTDTQYF.

J is TRBJ2-7 and V is TRBV5-4; TRBD1 might be the D (6 bases). Germline V lookup: CDR1 SGHNT, CDR2 YYREEE (reference sequence). CDR3 size: 13 residues. V was cut by 4 bases and J by 2 bases, with 10 bases left in between. The CDR3 reads CASSTWDTYEQYF. The CDR3 region has the DNA TGTGCCAGCAGCACCTGGGACACCTACGAGCAGTACTTC.

The rearrangement links TRBV25-1 to TRBJ2-7; TRBD2 matches 9 bases. The CDR3 has 15 amino acids. Germline CDR1 is MGHDK and CDR2 is SYGVNS. V lost 2 bases and J lost 2; bases outside the gene matches: 4. The chain's CDR3 is CASSELAGPAYEQYF. Here the CDR3 DNA reads TGTGCCAGCAGTGAACTAGCGGGGCCTGCCTACGAGCAGTACTTC.

The V call is TRBV5-4, the J call TRBJ1-1; D gene unclear. This CDR3 region has 13 residues. Trimming took 4 bases from V and 4 from J, leaving 11 bases between them. The germline V gene encodes CDR1 SGHNT and CDR2 YYREEE (reference sequence). CDR3 in amino acids: CASSPPTSTEAFF. CDR3 in DNA: TGTGCCAGCAGCCCCCCTACTTCCACTGAAGCTTTCTTT.

The rearrangement joins TRBV10-2 to TRBJ1-2, with D unclear. The germline V and J ends were trimmed by 3 bases and 6 bases, with 20 bases remaining between them. From germline, CDR1 is WSHSY and CDR2 SAAADI. The CDR3 runs to 16 residues. This chain's CDR3 is CASSDSGGRKGHGYTF. CDR3 DNA: TGCGCCAGCAGTGACTCAGGCGGGCGGAAAGGGCATGGCTACACCTTC.